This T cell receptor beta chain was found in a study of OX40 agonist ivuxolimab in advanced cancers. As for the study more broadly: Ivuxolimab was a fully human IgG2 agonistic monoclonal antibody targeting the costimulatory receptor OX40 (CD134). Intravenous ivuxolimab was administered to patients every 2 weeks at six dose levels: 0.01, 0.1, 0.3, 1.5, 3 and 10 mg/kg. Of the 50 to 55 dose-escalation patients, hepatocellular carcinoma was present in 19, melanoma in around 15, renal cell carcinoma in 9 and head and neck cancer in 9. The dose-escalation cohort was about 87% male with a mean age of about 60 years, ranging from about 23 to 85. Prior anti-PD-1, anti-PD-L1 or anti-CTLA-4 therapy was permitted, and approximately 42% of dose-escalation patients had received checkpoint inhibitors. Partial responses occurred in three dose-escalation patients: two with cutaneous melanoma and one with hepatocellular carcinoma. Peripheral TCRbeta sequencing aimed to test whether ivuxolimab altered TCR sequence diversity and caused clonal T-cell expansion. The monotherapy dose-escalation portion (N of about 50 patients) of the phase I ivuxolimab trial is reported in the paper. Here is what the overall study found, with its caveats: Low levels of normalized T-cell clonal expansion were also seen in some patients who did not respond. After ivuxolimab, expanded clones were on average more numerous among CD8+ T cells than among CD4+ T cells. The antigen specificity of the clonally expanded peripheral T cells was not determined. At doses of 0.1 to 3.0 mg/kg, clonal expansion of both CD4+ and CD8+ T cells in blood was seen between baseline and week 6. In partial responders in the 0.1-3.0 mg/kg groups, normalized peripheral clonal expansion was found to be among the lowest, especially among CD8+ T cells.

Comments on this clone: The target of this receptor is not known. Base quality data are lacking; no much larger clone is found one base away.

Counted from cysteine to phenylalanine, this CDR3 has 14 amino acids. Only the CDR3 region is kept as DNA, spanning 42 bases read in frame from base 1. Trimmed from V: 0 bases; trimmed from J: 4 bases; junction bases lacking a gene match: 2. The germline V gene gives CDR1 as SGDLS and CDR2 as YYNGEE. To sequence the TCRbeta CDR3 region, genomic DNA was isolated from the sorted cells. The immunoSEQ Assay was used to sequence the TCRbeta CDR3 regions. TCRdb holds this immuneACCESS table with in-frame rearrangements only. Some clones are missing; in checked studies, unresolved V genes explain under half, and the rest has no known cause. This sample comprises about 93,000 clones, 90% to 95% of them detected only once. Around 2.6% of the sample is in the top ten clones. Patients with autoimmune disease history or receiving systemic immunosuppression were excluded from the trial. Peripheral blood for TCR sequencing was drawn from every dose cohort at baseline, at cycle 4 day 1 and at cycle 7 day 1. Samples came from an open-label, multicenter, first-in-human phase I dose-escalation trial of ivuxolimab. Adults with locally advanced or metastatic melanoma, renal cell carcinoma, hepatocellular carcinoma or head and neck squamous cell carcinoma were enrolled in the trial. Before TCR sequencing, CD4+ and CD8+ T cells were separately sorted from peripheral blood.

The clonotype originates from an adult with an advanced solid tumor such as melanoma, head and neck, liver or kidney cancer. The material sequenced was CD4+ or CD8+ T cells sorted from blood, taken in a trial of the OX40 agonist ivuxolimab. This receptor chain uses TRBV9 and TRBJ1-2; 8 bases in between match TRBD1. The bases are TGTGCCAGCAGCGTAGCAGGGGGCGTCTATGGCTACACCTTC. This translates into CASSVAGGVYGYTF.